This T cell receptor (beta chain) was documented in a study of blood T cell repertoires in COVID-19. The wider study: Spain, Italy and the United States supplied samples that represented acute and convalescent COVID-19. T cells, B-cell-depleted T cells, or PBMCs supplied cDNA or gDNA.

In the authors' workflow: It was from reference gene primer amplification that nucleated cell counts were estimated. Libraries were prepared by immunoSEQ multiplex PCR; TCRdb keeps only in-frame clonotypes and omits some of them. That table is the source of V, J and clone size, and D and trimming were worked out from the DNA. The profile covers about 99,000 clones, with more than 80% appearing a single time and around 3.7% taken by the ten largest. Looked up from germline, CDR1 is SGHRS and CDR2 is YFSETQ. This CDR3 has 12 residues. V was pared by 1 base and J by 2 bases, with 2 bases between. V usage is TRBV5-1 and J usage is TRBJ2-3; D is unclear. The TCR was taken from an older woman with acute or convalescent COVID-19. Sequencing was done on a sample of peripheral blood. CDR3 protein: CASSLYTDTQYF. DNA of the CDR3: TGCGCCAGCAGCTTGTACACAGATACGCAGTATTTT.